The entry below gives a single T cell receptor (beta chain) sequence along with its context. Per the original data handling: By means of reference gene primer amplification, nucleated cell counts were estimated. Method: immunoSEQ multiplex PCR; TCRdb's copy keeps in-frame clones and lacks some. That table supplies the V and J calls and clone size; D and trimming were determined from the DNA. The top ten hold roughly 11% of the sample, which has 75,000 to 80,000 clones, 70% to 90% seen once. Trimming cost V 3 bases and J 3 bases; bases outside gene matches: 8. Germline V gene lookup returns CDR1 KGHDR and CDR2 SFDVKD. The CDR3 runs to 17 residues. The sample originates from a study of blood T cell repertoires in COVID-19. Study at large: COVID-19 samples from acute and convalescent phases originated in the United States, Italy and Spain. Nucleic acid was either cDNA or gDNA, and it came from T cells, B-cell-depleted T cells, or PBMCs.

It was during active infection that Seattle patients were enrolled and then longitudinally followed. J is TRBJ2-1 and V is TRBV24-1; TRBD2 matches 9 bases. Sequenced material: peripheral blood. This TCR came from a man in his 60s with COVID-19, enrolled during active disease. DNA for the CDR3: TGTGCCACCAGTGATCCGGGGACTAGCAGAGTCTACAATGAGCAGTTCTTC. This translates into CATSDPGTSRVYNEQFF.